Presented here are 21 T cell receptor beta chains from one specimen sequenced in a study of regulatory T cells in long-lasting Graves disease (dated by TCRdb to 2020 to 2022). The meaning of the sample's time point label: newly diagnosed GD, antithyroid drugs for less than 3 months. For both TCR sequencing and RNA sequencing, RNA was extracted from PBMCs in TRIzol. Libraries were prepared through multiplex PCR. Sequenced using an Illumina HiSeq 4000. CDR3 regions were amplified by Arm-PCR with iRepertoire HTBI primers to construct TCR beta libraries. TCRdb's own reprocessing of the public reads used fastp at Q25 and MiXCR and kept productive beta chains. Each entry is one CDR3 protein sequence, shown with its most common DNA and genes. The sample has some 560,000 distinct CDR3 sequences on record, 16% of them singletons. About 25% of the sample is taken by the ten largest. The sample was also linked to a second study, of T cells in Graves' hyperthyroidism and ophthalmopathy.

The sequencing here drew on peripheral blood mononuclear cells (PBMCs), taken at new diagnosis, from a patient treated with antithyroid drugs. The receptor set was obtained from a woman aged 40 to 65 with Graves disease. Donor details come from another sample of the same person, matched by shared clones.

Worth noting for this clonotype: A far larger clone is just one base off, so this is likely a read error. CDR3 sequence (DNA): TGTGCCAGCAGTCAGACAGGGAACACCGGGGAGCTGTTTTTT. Translating gives CASSQTGNTGELFF. The V and J genes are TRBV11-1 and TRBJ2-2, with D perhaps TRBD1 (6 bases). V was cut by 6 bases and J by 1 base, with 9 bases left in between. This CDR3 has 14 residues. Looked up from germline, CDR1 is SGHAT and CDR2 is FQDESV (reference sequence).

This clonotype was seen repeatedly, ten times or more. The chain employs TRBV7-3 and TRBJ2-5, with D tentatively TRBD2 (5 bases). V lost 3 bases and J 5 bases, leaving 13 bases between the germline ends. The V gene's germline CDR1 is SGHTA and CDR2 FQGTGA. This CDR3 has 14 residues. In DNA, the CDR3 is TGTGCCAGCAGCTTTGCCCCAGAGCGGGAGACCCAGTACTTC. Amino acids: CASSFAPERETQYF.

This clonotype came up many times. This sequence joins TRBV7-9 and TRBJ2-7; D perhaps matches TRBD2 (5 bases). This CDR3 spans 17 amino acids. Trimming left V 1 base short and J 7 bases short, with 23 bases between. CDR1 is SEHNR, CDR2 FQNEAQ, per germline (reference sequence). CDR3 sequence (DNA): TGTGCCAGCAGCTTAGGGGCCGATACTAGGCTGCCGGGTGAGCAGTACTTC. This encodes CASSLGADTRLPGEQYF. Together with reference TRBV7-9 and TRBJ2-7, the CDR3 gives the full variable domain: DTGVSQNPRHKITKRGQNVTFRCDPISEHNRLYWYRQTLGQGPEFLTYFQNEAQLEKSRLLSDRFSAERPKGSFSTLEIQRTEQGDSAMYLCASSLGADTRLPGEQYFGPGTRLTVT.

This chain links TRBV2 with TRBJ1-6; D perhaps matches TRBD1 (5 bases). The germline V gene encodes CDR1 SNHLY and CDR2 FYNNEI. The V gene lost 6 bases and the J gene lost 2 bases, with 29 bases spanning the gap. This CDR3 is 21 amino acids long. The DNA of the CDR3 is TGTGCCAGCAGGAGGAGACAGCGCGGAGGGTCTTCAGGTCCCTATAATTCACCCCTCCACTTT. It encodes CASRRRQRGGSSGPYNSPLHF.

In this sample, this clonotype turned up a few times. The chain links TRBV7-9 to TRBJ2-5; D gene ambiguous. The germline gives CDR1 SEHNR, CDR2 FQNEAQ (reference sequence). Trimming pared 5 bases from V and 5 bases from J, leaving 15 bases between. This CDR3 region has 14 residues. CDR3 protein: CASSPRSDGETQYF. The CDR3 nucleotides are TGTGCCAGCAGCCCACGGTCCGACGGGGAGACCCAGTACTTC.

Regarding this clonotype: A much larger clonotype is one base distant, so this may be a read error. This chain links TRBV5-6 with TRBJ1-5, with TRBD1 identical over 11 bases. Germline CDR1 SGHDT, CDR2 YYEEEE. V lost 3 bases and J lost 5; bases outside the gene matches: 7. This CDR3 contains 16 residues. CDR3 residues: CASSYGTGGRDQPQHF. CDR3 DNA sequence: TGTGCCAGCAGCTATGGGACAGGGGGTCGAGATCAGCCCCAGCATTTT.

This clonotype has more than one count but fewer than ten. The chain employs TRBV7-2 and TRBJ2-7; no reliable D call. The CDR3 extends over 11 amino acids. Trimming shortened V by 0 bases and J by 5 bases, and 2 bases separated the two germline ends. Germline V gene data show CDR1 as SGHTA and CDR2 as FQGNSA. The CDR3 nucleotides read TGTGCCAGCAGCTTAGCCCACGAGCAGTACTTC. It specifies CASSLAHEQYF.

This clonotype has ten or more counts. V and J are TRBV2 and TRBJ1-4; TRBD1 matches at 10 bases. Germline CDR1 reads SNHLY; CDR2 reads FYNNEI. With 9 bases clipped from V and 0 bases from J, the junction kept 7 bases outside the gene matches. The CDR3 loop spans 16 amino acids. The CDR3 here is CASAGTGVPTNEKLFF. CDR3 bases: TGTGCCAGTGCCGGGACAGGGGTTCCAACTAATGAAAAACTGTTTTTT.

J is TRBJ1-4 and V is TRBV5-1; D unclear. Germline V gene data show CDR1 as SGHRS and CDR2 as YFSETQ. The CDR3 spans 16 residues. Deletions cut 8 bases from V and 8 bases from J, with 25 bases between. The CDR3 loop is CARGCLPPGREEKLFF. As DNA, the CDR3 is TGCGCCAGGGGGTGCCTTCCCCCAGGCCGAGAAGAAAAACTGTTTTTT.

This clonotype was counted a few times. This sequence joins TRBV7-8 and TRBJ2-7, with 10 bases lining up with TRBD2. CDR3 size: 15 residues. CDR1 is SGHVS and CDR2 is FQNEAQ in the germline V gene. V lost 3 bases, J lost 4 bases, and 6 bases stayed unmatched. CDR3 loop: CASSLVASGRYEQYF. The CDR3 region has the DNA TGTGCCAGCAGCTTGGTGGCTAGCGGGAGATACGAGCAGTACTTC.

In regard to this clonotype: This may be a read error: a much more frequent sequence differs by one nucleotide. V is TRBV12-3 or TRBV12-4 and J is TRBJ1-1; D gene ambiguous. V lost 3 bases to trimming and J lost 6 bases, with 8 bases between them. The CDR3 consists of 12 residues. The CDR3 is CASSFSTPEAFF. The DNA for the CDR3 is TGTGCCAGCAGTTTTTCGACGCCTGAAGCTTTCTTT.

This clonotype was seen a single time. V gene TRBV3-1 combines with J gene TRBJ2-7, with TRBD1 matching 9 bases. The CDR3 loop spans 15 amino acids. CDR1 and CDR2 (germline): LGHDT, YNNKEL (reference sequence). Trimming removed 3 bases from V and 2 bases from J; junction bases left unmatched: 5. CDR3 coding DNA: TGTGCCAGCAGCCAGCCGACAGGGGGACCCTACGAGCAGTACTTC. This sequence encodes CASSQPTGGPYEQYF.

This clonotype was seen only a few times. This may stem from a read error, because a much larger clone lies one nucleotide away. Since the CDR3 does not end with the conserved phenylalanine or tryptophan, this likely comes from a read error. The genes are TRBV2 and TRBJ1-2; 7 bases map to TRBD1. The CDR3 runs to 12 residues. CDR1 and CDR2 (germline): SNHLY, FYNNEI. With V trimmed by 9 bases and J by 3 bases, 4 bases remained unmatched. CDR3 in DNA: TGTGCCAGACTCGACAGGGACTATGGCTACACCCTC. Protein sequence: CARLDRDYGYTL.

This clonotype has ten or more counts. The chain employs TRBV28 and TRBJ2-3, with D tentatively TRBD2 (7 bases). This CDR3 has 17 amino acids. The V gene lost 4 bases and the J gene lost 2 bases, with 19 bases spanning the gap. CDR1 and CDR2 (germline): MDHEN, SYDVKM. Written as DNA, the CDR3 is TGTGCCAGCAGTTGGGGACTGGGGCGGGGGCCCACAGATACGCAGTATTTT. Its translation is CASSWGLGRGPTDTQYF. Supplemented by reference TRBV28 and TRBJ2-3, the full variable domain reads DVKVTQSSRYLVKRTGEKVFLECVQDMDHENMFWYRQDPGLGLRLIYFSYDVKMKEKGDIPEGYSVSREKKERFSLILESASTNQTSMYLCASSWGLGRGPTDTQYFGPGTRLTVL.

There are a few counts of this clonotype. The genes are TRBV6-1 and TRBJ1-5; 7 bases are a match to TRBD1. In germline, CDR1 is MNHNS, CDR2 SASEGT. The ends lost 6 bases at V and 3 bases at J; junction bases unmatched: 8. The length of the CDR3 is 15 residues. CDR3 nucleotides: TGTGCCAGCAGCCCAGCGGGGACAGTCAATCAGCCCCAGCATTTT. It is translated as CASSPAGTVNQPQHF.

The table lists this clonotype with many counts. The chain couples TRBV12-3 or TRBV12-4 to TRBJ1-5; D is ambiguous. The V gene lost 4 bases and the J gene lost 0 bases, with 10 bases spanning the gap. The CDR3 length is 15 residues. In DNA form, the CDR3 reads TGTGCCAGCAGTTACTCCGGTGTTAGCAATCAGCCCCAGCATTTT. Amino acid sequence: CASSYSGVSNQPQHF.

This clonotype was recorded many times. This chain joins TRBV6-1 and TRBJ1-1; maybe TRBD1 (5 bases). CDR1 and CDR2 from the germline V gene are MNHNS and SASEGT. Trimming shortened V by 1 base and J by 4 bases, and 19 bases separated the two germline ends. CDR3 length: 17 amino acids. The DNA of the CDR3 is TGTGCCAGCAGTGAAGTGAAGTGGGGCGTGGTAGGCACTGAAGCTTTCTTT. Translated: CASSEVKWGVVGTEAFF.

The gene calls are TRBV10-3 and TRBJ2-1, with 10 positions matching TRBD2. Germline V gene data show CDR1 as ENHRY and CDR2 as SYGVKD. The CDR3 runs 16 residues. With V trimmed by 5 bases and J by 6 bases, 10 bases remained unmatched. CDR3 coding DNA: TGTGCCATCAGTCCCTCTAGCGGGGGAGAACTCAATGAGCAGTTCTTC. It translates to CAISPSSGGELNEQFF.

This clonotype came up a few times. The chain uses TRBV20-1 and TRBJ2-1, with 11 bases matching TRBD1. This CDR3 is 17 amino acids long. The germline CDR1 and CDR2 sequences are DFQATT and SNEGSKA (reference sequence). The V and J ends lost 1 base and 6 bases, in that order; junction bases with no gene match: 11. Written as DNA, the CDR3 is TGCAGTGCTAGAGTTTACGGGAGAGGACAGGGGGCCAATGAGCAGTTCTTC. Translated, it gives CSARVYGRGQGANEQFF.

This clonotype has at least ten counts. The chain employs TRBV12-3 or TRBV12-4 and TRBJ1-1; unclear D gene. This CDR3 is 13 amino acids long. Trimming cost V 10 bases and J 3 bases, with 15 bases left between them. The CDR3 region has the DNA TGTGCCACCTCATCAAGTGCGGACACTGAAGCTTTCTTT. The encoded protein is CATSSSADTEAFF.

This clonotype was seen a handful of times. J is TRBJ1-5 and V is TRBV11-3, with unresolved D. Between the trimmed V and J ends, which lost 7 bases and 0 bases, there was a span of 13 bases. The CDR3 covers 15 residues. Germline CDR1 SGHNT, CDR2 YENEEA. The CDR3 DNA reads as TGTGCCAGCAACTCAGAGGCAGTTAGCAATCAGCCCCAGCATTTT. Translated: CASNSEAVSNQPQHF.